This TCR beta chain was recorded in a study of response to subunit inactivated influenza vaccine. Each CDR3 protein is one row after TCRdb ran MiXCR on the RT-PCR reads. The repertoire consists of 550,000 to 800,000 distinct CDR3 sequences, with 15% to 19% occurring once and the leading ten covering around 10%. The V end lost 5 bases, the J end lost 4 bases, and 8 bases lay between the germline ends. The CDR3 consists of 12 residues. CDR1 PRHDT and CDR2 FYEKMQ come from the germline V gene (reference sequence). In its sample, this clonotype was seen a few times. The TCR sequence derives from a man aged 45-60 years who received an inactivated influenza vaccine. The genes are TRBV13 and TRBJ2-5, with D unresolved. Sequencing was performed on PBMCs from blood, taken 12 days after vaccination. The CDR3 region has the DNA TGTGCCAGCAGCGCCGCGAGAGAGACCCAGTACTTC. Its protein is CASSAARETQYF.